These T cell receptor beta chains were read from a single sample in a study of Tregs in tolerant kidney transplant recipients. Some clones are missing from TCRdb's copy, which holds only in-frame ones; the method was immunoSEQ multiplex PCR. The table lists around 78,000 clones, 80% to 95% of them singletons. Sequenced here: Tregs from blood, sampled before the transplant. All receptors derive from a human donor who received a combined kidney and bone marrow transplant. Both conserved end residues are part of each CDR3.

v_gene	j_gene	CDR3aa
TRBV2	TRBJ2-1	CASSAAGVREQFF
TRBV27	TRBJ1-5	CASSFRDRDSNQPQHF
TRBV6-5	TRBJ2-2	CASSYGRTGTGELFF
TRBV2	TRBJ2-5	CSEGQGAEERYF
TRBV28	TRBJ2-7	CASSAGGMSSYEQYF
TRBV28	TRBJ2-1	CASSLGGPGPYNEQFF
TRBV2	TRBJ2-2	CASSGTGGMAGELFF
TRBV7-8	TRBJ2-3	CASSPRTSGRTDTQYF
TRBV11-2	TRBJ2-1	CASSLDGLFAGGPYNEQFF
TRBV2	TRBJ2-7	CASSDGPYEQYF
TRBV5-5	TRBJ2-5	CGSRSLAGARQETQYF
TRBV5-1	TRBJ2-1	CASSGKGLAGASEQFF
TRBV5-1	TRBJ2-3	CASSFQGRGSTDTQYF
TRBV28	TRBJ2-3	CASRGTSLGTQYF
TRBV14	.	CASSPKPGLAGAYEQYF
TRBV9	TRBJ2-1	CASSGDSGQFLNEQFF
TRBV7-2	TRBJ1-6	CASSFQPDHSPLHF
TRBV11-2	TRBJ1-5	CASSQGQGNQPQHF
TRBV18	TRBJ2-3	CASSFLPLAGDTDTQYF
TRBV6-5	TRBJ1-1	CASGAGGSEAFF